These 18 T cell receptor beta chains originate from one sample sequenced in a study of T cell repertoires in cytomegalovirus infection. From the reads, TCRdb called clonotypes with MiXCR, one entry per CDR3 protein. The sample comprises under 350,000 distinct CDR3 sequences, about 9.2% of which are singletons, and around 2.4% rests with the top ten. Sequencing used PBMCs. The source is a human donor in good health (CMV status not recorded). Some clones in this sample may be carry-over from other donors' samples.

This clonotype was counted once. V usage is TRBV12-3 or TRBV12-4 and J usage is TRBJ1-5; possibly TRBD1 for D (5 bases). The CDR3 is made up of 15 amino acids. V was trimmed by 8 bases and J by 0 bases, leaving 14 bases between them. The CDR3 bases are TGTGCCAGCTCCCTACGGGGGTTTAGCAATCAGCCCCAGCATTTT. Encoded protein: CASSLRGFSNQPQHF.

A few counts support this clonotype. The V gene is TRBV6-1, the J gene TRBJ2-7; TRBD1 agrees at 11 bases. The CDR3 totals 15 residues. J lost 3 bases, V lost 5 bases, and 6 bases had no gene match. Germline values: CDR1 MNHNS, CDR2 SASEGT. CDR3 sequence (DNA): TGTGCCAGCAGTCAGCCGGGACAGGGGGTCTACGAGCAGTACTTC. Its translation: CASSQPGQGVYEQYF.

The CDR3 protein is CASKILGSSYEQYV. The CDR3 DNA follows: TGTGCCAGCAAGATCCTCGGGAGCTCCTACGAGCAGTACGTC. The chain links TRBV2 to TRBJ2-7; D may be TRBD2 (6 bases). V was pared by 7 bases and J by 0 bases, with 13 bases between. This CDR3 region has 14 residues. CDR1 and CDR2 (germline): SNHLY, FYNNEI.

Ten or more counts support this clonotype. V and J are TRBV2 and TRBJ2-1; D is possibly TRBD2 (6 bases). The CDR3 has 18 amino acids. Germline assignment: CDR1 SNHLY and CDR2 FYNNEI. Trimming removed 2 bases at V and 5 bases at J, with 22 bases between. CDR3 sequence (DNA): TGTGCCAGCAGTGAAAGAGGGACTCAAAGGCTAGCTAACAATGAGCAGTTCTTC. Amino acids: CASSERGTQRLANNEQFF. Looking up the rest from reference TRBV2 and TRBJ2-1 gives the full variable domain: EPEVTQTPSHQVTQMGQEVILRCVPISNHLYFYWYRQILGQKVEFLVSFYNNEISEKSEIFDDQFSVERPDGSNFTLKIRSTKLEDSAMYFCASSERGTQRLANNEQFFGPGTRLTVL.

This clonotype was counted many times. The chain recombines TRBV20-1 with TRBJ2-1, with TRBD1 identical over 9 bases. The length of the CDR3 is 15 residues. From germline, CDR1 is DFQATT and CDR2 SNEGSKA (reference sequence). J was trimmed by 8 bases and V by 6 bases; bases with no gene match: 14. The CDR3 sequence is CSAGGRTGAVDEQFF. The CDR3 bases are TGCAGTGCCGGCGGGCGGACAGGGGCGGTCGATGAGCAGTTCTTC.

This clonotype was seen only a few times. The chain joins TRBV5-6 to TRBJ2-7; 8 bases agree with TRBD1. CDR1 SGHDT and CDR2 YYEEEE come from the germline V gene. This CDR3 spans 14 amino acids. V shed 4 bases and J 8 bases; nucleotides not matched to a gene: 11. As DNA, the CDR3 is TGTGCCAGCAGCGGAAGGCAGGGGGCCTGGCAGCAGTACTTC. This codes for CASSGRQGAWQQYF.

This clonotype was counted ten times or more. The CDR3 sequence is CASSLYRSETQYF. In DNA, the CDR3 is TGTGCCAGCAGTTTATACAGGTCGGAGACCCAGTACTTC. V gene TRBV12-3 or TRBV12-4 combines with J gene TRBJ2-5; maybe TRBD1 (5 bases). V shed 2 bases and J shed 5 bases, with 9 bases lying between them. This CDR3 has 13 amino acids.

The genes are TRBV20-1 and TRBJ1-4, with 7 bases that match TRBD1. CDR1 and CDR2 from the germline V gene are DFQATT and SNEGSKA (reference sequence). CDR3 length: 14 residues. Trimming cost V 3 bases and J 6 bases; bases outside gene matches: 7. In DNA, the CDR3 is TGCAGTGCTAGCGTATTGGGACAGCATGAAAAACTGTTTTTT. Translating it yields CSASVLGQHEKLFF.

The table lists this clonotype with many counts. This chain connects TRBV6-6 to TRBJ1-5; D may be TRBD1 (6 bases). Trimming shortened V by 7 bases and J by 7 bases, and 17 bases separated the two germline ends. This CDR3 contains 14 residues. Germline-derived CDR1 and CDR2 are MNHNY and SVGAGI (reference sequence). CDR3 loop: CASTPRGADQPQHF. The CDR3 DNA reads TGTGCCAGCACCCCCCGGGGGGCGGACCAGCCCCAGCATTTT.

The CDR3 here is CASRTGPDYGYTF. The CDR3 nucleotides are TGTGCCAGCAGGACGGGACCGGACTATGGCTACACCTTC. The V and J genes are TRBV28 and TRBJ1-2; a possible D gene is TRBD1 (5 bases). Trimming cost V 6 bases and J 3 bases, with 11 bases left between them. This CDR3 contains 13 residues. CDR1 MDHEN and CDR2 SYDVKM come from the germline V gene.

This chain joins TRBV5-4 and TRBJ1-2; a possible D gene is TRBD1 (5 bases). Deletions cut 4 bases from V and 4 bases from J, with 14 bases between. Germline V gene lookup returns CDR1 SGHNT and CDR2 YYREEE (reference sequence). The CDR3 is 14 amino acids. In DNA, the CDR3 is TGTGCCAGCAGCCCGCGTGGGGGATCCTATGGCTACACCTTC. This gives the protein CASSPRGGSYGYTF.

The chain links TRBV20-1 to TRBJ1-6; D perhaps matches TRBD1 (5 bases). Germline values: CDR1 DFQATT, CDR2 SNEGSKA (reference sequence). The V gene lost 0 bases and the J gene lost 0 bases, with 6 bases spanning the gap. The CDR3 covers 15 residues. The CDR3 bases are TGCAGTGCTAGAGAAGACAGCTCCTATAATTCACCCCTCCACTTT. As protein: CSAREDSSYNSPLHF.

This chain connects TRBV5-4 to TRBJ2-5; 8 nucleotides line up with TRBD2. V trimming: 4 bases; J trimming: 3 bases; junction bases outside the gene matches: 2. The CDR3 sequence is 13 residues long. Germline V gene data show CDR1 as SGHNT and CDR2 as YYREEE (reference sequence). CDR3 DNA sequence: TGTGCCAGCAGCCAGGGACTAGAAGAGACCCAGTACTTC. This encodes CASSQGLEETQYF.

The CDR3: CSARERAGSTDTQYF. The DNA of the CDR3 is TGCAGTGCTAGAGAACGAGCGGGGTCCACAGATACGCAGTATTTT. The chain links TRBV20-1 to TRBJ2-3; TRBD2 matches 7 bases. V was pared by 0 bases and J by 2 bases, with 5 bases of the junction left unmatched. CDR3 length: 15 residues. CDR1 DFQATT and CDR2 SNEGSKA come from the germline V gene (reference sequence).

The chain employs TRBV24-1 and TRBJ2-2; D is possibly TRBD2 (6 bases). The germline gives CDR1 KGHDR, CDR2 SFDVKD. The CDR3 is 16 amino acids. Trimming pared 4 bases from V and 2 bases from J, leaving 13 bases between. CDR3 DNA sequence: TGTGCCACCAGTGACATGGGGACTTCAAACACCGGGGAGCTGTTTTTT. It is translated as CATSDMGTSNTGELFF.

This clonotype was picked up many times. This chain uses TRBV2 with TRBJ2-2; D gene unclear. The CDR3 sequence is 13 residues long. The V end lost 6 bases, the J end lost 3 bases, and 8 bases lay between the germline ends. CDR1 and CDR2 (germline): SNHLY, FYNNEI. The CDR3 protein is CASRKTDTGELFF. The CDR3 DNA follows: TGTGCCAGCAGAAAGACGGACACCGGGGAGCTGTTTTTT.

This clonotype was recorded a few times. The chain combines TRBV6-6 with TRBJ2-3, with 8 bases aligning to TRBD1. V dropped 2 bases and J dropped 0; count of bases not matched to a gene: 10. The CDR3 totals 18 residues. Per the germline V gene, CDR1 is MNHNY and CDR2 is SVGAGI (reference sequence). The CDR3, as DNA: TGTGCCAGCAGTTACCGTCCGGGACAGGTCCCTAGCACAGATACGCAGTATTTT. It codes for CASSYRPGQVPSTDTQYF.

This clonotype has a count of ten or more. The V call is TRBV29-1, the J call TRBJ1-2; TRBD1 matches 7 bases. The germline V gene has CDR1 SQVTM and CDR2 ANQGSEA. The CDR3 extends over 14 amino acids. Losses at the gene ends were 1 base for V and 7 bases for J; bases not matched to a gene: 9. The CDR3 region has the DNA TGCAGCGTTGAAGTTGACAGGGCCAGACGTGGCTACACCTTC. Translation: CSVEVDRARRGYTF. Full variable domain (rest looked up from reference TRBV29-1 and TRBJ1-2): SAVISQKPSRDICQRGTSLTIQCQVDSQVTMMFWYRQQPGQSLTLIATANQGSEATYESGFVIDKFPISRPNLTFSTLTVSNMSPEDSSIYLCSVEVDRARRGYTFGSGTRLTVV.